The following is a T cell receptor (beta chain) sequence with its context. Its antigen is currently unknown. Repertoires were generated with immunoSEQ multiplex PCR, while TCRdb's copy carries only in-frame clones and drops some. The sample records approximately 120,000 clones, 75% to 90% being singletons. A roughly 120-subject validation cohort, separate from the approximately 720-subject first cohort, supplied the donors. This entry belongs to a study of cytomegalovirus exposure and HLA in healthy donors. At the level of the study: It was reported in a later analysis that the same platform had been used for the 110 or so validation repertoires as for the roughly 670 first-cohort repertoires. Notes on the study in general: The listing of fewer than 200 TCR beta chains classed them as cytomegalovirus-associated.

This clonotype originated in a woman aged 18-35 years in good health and CMV-seronegative. The source material was PBMCs.

This chain's CDR3 is CASGYAGHTGELFF. DNA of the CDR3: TGTGCCAGCGGATATGCAGGGCACACCGGGGAGCTGTTTTTT. The chain employs TRBV27 and TRBJ2-2; the D gene is possibly TRBD1 (5 bases). The V gene lost 8 bases and the J gene lost 3 bases, with 13 bases spanning the gap. Germline CDR1 is MNHEY and CDR2 is SMNVEV (reference sequence). The CDR3 has 14 amino acids.